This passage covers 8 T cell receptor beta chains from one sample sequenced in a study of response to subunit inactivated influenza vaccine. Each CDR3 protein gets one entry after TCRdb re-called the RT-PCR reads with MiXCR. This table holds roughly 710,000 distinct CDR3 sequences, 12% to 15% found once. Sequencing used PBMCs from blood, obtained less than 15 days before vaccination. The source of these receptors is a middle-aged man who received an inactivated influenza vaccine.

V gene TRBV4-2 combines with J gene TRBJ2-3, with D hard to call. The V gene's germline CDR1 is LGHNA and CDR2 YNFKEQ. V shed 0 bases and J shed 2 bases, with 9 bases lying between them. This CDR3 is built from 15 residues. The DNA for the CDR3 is TGTGCCAGCAGCCAAGATCGAGTGAACACAGATACGCAGTATTTT. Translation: CASSQDRVNTDTQYF.

Here the CDR3 DNA reads TGTGCCAGCAGTTTAAGTGATCAGCCCCAGCATTTT. Translation: CASSLSDQPQHF. This chain uses TRBV12-3 or TRBV12-4 with TRBJ1-5; D gene unclear. The CDR3 is 12 amino acids. Trimming took off 2 bases at V and 5 bases at J, with 4 bases between the two ends.

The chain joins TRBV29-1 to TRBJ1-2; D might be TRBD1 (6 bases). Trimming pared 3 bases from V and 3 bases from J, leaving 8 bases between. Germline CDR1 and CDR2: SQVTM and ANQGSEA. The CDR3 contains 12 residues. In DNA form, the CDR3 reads TGCAGCGTTGATAGGACAGACTATGGCTACACCTTC. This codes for CSVDRTDYGYTF.

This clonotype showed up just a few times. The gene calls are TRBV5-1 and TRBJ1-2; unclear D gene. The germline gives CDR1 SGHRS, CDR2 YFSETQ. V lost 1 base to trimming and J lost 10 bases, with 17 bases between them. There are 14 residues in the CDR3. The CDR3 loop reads CASSLSYAGETYTF. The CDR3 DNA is TGCGCCAGCAGCTTGTCTTACGCCGGGGAGACCTACACCTTC.

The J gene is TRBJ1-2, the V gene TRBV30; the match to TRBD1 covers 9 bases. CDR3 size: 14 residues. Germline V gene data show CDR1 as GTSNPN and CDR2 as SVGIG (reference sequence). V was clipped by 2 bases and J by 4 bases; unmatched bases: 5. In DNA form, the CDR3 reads TGTGCCTGGAGTAAGGGACAGGGAGTCTATGGCTACACCTTC. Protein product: CAWSKGQGVYGYTF.

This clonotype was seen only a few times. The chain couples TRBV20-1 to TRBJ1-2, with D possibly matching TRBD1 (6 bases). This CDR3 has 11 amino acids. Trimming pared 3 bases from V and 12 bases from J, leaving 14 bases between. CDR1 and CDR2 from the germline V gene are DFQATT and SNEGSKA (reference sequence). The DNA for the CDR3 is TGCAGTGCTAGGGACAGACTCGTGAACACCTTC. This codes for CSARDRLVNTF.

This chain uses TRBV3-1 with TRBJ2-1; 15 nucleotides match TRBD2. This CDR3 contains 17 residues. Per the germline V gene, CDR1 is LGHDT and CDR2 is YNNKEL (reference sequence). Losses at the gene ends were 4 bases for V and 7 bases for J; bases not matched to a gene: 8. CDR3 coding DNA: TGTGCCAGCAGCCTATGGACTAGCGGGGGGGATATGAATGAGCAGTTCTTC. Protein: CASSLWTSGGDMNEQFF.

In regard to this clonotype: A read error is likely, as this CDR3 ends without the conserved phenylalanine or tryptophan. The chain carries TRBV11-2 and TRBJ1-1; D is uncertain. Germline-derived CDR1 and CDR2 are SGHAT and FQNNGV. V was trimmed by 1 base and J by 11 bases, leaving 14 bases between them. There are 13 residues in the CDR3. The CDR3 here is CASSLGQLERAFL. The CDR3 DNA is TGTGCCAGCAGCTTAGGGCAGTTAGAACGGGCTTTCCTT.